This T cell receptor (beta chain) was identified during a study of blood T cell repertoires in COVID-19. Study as a whole: PBMCs, B-cell-depleted T cells, or T cells were the source of the cDNA or gDNA that made up the material.

Profiled with immunoSEQ multiplex PCR; TCRdb holds only in-frame clones, not every one. This sample has roughly 100,000 clones, with about 91% found just once. This CDR3 is 16 amino acids long. CDR1 is KGHSH and CDR2 is LQKENI in the germline V gene. The junction had 11 bases not matched to a gene; V was cut back by 5 bases and J by 4 bases. The sequence came from a human donor in a cohort sampled during active COVID-19. The chain uses TRBV18 and TRBJ2-1, with 7 bases lining up with TRBD1. Sequencing input: peripheral blood. The CDR3 sequence is CASSETRTGGYNEQFF. The CDR3 nucleotides read TGTGCCAGCTCAGAGACACGGACAGGAGGATACAATGAGCAGTTCTTC.